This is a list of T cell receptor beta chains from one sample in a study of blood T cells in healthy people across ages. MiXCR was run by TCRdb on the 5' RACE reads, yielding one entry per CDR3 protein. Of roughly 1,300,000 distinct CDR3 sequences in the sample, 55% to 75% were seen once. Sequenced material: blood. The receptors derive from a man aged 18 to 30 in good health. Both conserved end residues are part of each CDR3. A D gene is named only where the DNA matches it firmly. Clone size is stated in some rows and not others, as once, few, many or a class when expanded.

CDR3nt: TGTGCCAGCAGTTTAGCGCTAGGGGTTGGCTACACCTTC
CDR3aa: CASSLALGVGYTF
d_gene: NA
j_gene: TRBJ1-2
v_gene: TRBV12-3/TRBV12-4
abundance: NA

CDR3nt: TGTGCCTGCAGTTCTTCCTCCGGGACTAGCAACCCCTACAATGAGCAGTTCTTC
CDR3aa: CACSSSSGTSNPYNEQFF
d_gene: TRBD2
j_gene: TRBJ2-1
v_gene: TRBV6-5
abundance: NA

CDR3nt: TGTGCCAGCGAGGGACAGGGGTTATCTGGGGCCAACGTCCTGACTTTC
CDR3aa: CASEGQGLSGANVLTF
d_gene: TRBD1
j_gene: TRBJ2-6
v_gene: TRBV7-9
abundance: NA

CDR3nt: TGTGCCAGCAAAGTCGGCCCGACTAATGAGCAGTTCTTC
CDR3aa: CASKVGPTNEQFF
d_gene: NA
j_gene: TRBJ2-1
v_gene: TRBV12-3/TRBV12-4
abundance: NA

CDR3nt: TGCGCCAGCAGCCAGCCGGGACTAGCGCAACTGGGCGAGCAGTTCTTC
CDR3aa: CASSQPGLAQLGEQFF
d_gene: TRBD2
j_gene: TRBJ2-1
v_gene: TRBV4-1
abundance: NA

CDR3nt: TGTGCCAGCAGCTCCCCCGGGGTAGCGGAAGAGGATACGCAGTATTTT
CDR3aa: CASSSPGVAEEDTQYF
d_gene: NA
j_gene: TRBJ2-3
v_gene: TRBV7-9
abundance: NA

CDR3nt: TGTGCCAGCAGCTGGGAAGGGTCCTATGGCTACACCTTC
CDR3aa: CASSWEGSYGYTF
d_gene: NA
j_gene: TRBJ1-2
v_gene: TRBV5-5
abundance: NA

CDR3nt: TGCGCCAGCAGCCATTTGGGCTATCTCAATGAGCAGTTCTTC
CDR3aa: CASSHLGYLNEQFF
d_gene: NA
j_gene: TRBJ2-1
v_gene: TRBV4-1
abundance: few

CDR3nt: TGTGCCAGCAGTGTAGCGGGAGGCCTACCCCTAGCCAAAAACATTCAGTACTTC
CDR3aa: CASSVAGGLPLAKNIQYF
d_gene: TRBD2
j_gene: TRBJ2-4
v_gene: TRBV6-1
abundance: NA

CDR3nt: TGTGCCAGCAGTGACGTGGGGGGGCACACAGATACGCAGTATTTT
CDR3aa: CASSDVGGHTDTQYF
d_gene: NA
j_gene: TRBJ2-3
v_gene: TRBV6-4
abundance: NA

CDR3nt: TGCAGTGCCGGTAGGGCTAAGAGCTCCTACAATGAGCAGTTCTTC
CDR3aa: CSAGRAKSSYNEQFF
d_gene: NA
j_gene: TRBJ2-1
v_gene: TRBV20-1
abundance: few

CDR3nt: TGTGCCAGCAGCCGGGGCTTTCAAGAGACCCAGTACTTC
CDR3aa: CASSRGFQETQYF
d_gene: NA
j_gene: TRBJ2-5
v_gene: TRBV6-5
abundance: NA

CDR3nt: TGTGCCAGCACCTTTGGACCGGCGCCCCTTCAACGTTACGAGCAGTACTTC
CDR3aa: CASTFGPAPLQRYEQYF
d_gene: NA
j_gene: TRBJ2-7
v_gene: TRBV28
abundance: NA

CDR3nt: TGCAGCGTGGTACTCCTCGCTCCAGATACGCAGTATTTT
CDR3aa: CSVVLLAPDTQYF
d_gene: NA
j_gene: TRBJ2-3
v_gene: TRBV29-1
abundance: NA

CDR3nt: TGTGCCAGCAGCCCCCACCTAGGTAACGAGCAGTACTTC
CDR3aa: CASSPHLGNEQYF
d_gene: NA
j_gene: TRBJ2-7
v_gene: TRBV7-2
abundance: NA

CDR3nt: TGCAGCGTTGGACACACCGTCGATACGCAGTATTTT
CDR3aa: CSVGHTVDTQYF
d_gene: NA
j_gene: TRBJ2-3
v_gene: TRBV29-1
abundance: NA

CDR3nt: TGTGCCAGCAGCCAAGTTGGCGAGGCCTCTTATGGCTACACCTTC
CDR3aa: CASSQVGEASYGYTF
d_gene: NA
j_gene: TRBJ1-2
v_gene: TRBV4-2
abundance: few

CDR3nt: TGTGCCAGCAGCCAACGGAGTAGCGGGCTCACAGATACGCAGTATTTT
CDR3aa: CASSQRSSGLTDTQYF
d_gene: TRBD2
j_gene: TRBJ2-3
v_gene: TRBV3-1
abundance: NA

CDR3nt: TGTGCCAGCAGCCTTACTACTAGCGGAGCCTTCTACGAGCAGTACTTC
CDR3aa: CASSLTTSGAFYEQYF
d_gene: TRBD2
j_gene: TRBJ2-7
v_gene: TRBV6-5
abundance: NA

CDR3nt: TGTGCCAGCAGCCTACTCGACAGTCGGGAGCAGTACTTC
CDR3aa: CASSLLDSREQYF
d_gene: NA
j_gene: TRBJ2-5
v_gene: TRBV6-2/TRBV6-3
abundance: NA

CDR3nt: TGCAGTGCTCTTCTGGGGGGAGGATCCTACGAGCAGTACTTC
CDR3aa: CSALLGGGSYEQYF
d_gene: NA
j_gene: TRBJ2-7
v_gene: TRBV20-1
abundance: few

CDR3nt: TGCAGTGCTAGAGGACGGGCCAATTCACCCCTCCACTTT
CDR3aa: CSARGRANSPLHF
d_gene: NA
j_gene: TRBJ1-6
v_gene: TRBV20-1
abundance: NA